This TCR beta chain stems from a study of control samples from healthy donors and cancer patients. CDR3 length: 14 residues. Germline V gives CDR1 SNHLY, CDR2 FYNNEI. Trimming took 5 bases from V and 1 from J, leaving 11 bases between them. The repertoire was sequenced with immunoSEQ multiplex PCR; TCRdb's copy has only in-frame clones and lacks some. There are 75,000 to 100,000 clones in the sample; over 85% occur only once, and roughly 6% lies in the top ten. Sequencing used blood. The TCR comes from a man aged 45-65 years in good health. The J gene is TRBJ1-1, the V gene TRBV2; TRBD1 might be the D (6 bases). The CDR3 region is CASSWEGGNTEAFF. DNA for the CDR3: TGTGCCAGCAGTTGGGAGGGGGGGAACACTGAAGCTTTCTTT.